The present T cell receptor (beta chain) was sequenced within a study of blood T cell repertoires in COVID-19. Looking at the study overall: PBMCs, B-cell-depleted T cells, or T cells were the source of the cDNA or gDNA that made up the material.

V lost 6 bases and J 0 bases, leaving 23 bases between the germline ends. The CDR3 covers 18 residues. Germline V lookup: CDR1 KGHSH, CDR2 LQKENI. TCRdb keeps only in-frame clones here, not all; method: immunoSEQ multiplex PCR. The sample has a few hundred thousand clones; roughly four fifths are singletons. The V call is TRBV18, the J call TRBJ1-1, with a tentative D call TRBD1 (5 bases). This receptor was obtained from a woman aged 25 to 39 who had recovered from COVID-19. Sample: peripheral blood. This chain's CDR3 is CASSPLPGAFGMNTEAFF. The CDR3 DNA is TGTGCCAGCTCCCCGTTGCCTGGGGCTTTTGGAATGAACACTGAAGCTTTCTTT.